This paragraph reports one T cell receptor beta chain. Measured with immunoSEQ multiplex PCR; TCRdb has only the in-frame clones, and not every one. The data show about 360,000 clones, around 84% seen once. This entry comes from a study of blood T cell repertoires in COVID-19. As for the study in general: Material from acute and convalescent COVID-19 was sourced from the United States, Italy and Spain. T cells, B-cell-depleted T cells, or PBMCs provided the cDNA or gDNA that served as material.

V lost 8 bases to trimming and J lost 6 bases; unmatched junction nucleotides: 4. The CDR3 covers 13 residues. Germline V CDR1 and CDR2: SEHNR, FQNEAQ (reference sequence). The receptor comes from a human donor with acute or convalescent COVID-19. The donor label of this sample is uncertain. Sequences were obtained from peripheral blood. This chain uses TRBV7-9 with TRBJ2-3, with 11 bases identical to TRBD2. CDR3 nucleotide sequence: TGTGCCAGCGGACTAGCGGGTCAGGATACGCAGTATTTT. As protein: CASGLAGQDTQYF.